A single sample gave rise to the 6 T cell receptor beta chains below, sequenced in a study of OX40 agonist ivuxolimab in advanced cancers. Clones were sequenced by immunoSEQ multiplex PCR, and TCRdb holds only the in-frame ones, with some missing. This sample yields about 93,000 clones, of which roughly 94% are seen a single time; about 2.4% belongs to the top ten. The sample was CD4+ or CD8+ T cells sorted from blood, taken in a trial of the OX40 agonist ivuxolimab. The source of these receptors is an adult with an advanced solid tumor such as melanoma, head and neck, liver or kidney cancer.

This chain joins TRBV7-9 and TRBJ2-1; 7 positions match TRBD2. V shed 2 bases, J shed 8 bases, and the junction held 15 bases outside the gene matches. CDR3 size: 17 residues. Germline-derived CDR1 and CDR2 are SEHNR and FQNEAQ (reference sequence). As DNA, the CDR3 is TGTGCCAGCAGCTTACCTAGCGGACCACCGCTTGGCTATGAGCAGTTCTTC. Protein: CASSLPSGPPLGYEQFF.

The chain couples TRBV4-1 to TRBJ2-5; perhaps TRBD2 as D (6 bases). Trimming cost V 0 bases and J 5 bases, with 19 bases left between them. The CDR3 is made up of 17 amino acids. The germline V gene encodes CDR1 MGHRA and CDR2 YSYEKL. CDR3 sequence reads: CASSQDVGELARETQYF. The CDR3 nucleotides are TGCGCCAGCAGCCAAGATGTAGGGGAGCTAGCGAGGGAGACCCAGTACTTC.

This chain connects TRBV5-4 to TRBJ2-7; 7 nucleotides match TRBD2. CDR1 and CDR2 from the germline V gene are SGHNT and YYREEE (reference sequence). The length of the CDR3 is 13 residues. V trimming: 4 bases; J trimming: 2 bases; junction bases outside the gene matches: 3. CDR3 sequence (DNA): TGTGCCAGCAGCACAGGACTAGCCTACGAGCAGTACTTC. Translating it yields CASSTGLAYEQYF.

The V and J genes are TRBV9 and TRBJ2-7; D might be TRBD1 or TRBD2, each matching 5 bases. The germline V gene encodes CDR1 SGDLS and CDR2 YYNGEE. Trimming took off 0 bases at V and 6 bases at J, with 10 bases between the two ends. This CDR3 contains 13 residues. The CDR3 loop reads CASSVVSGGEQYF. In nucleotides, the CDR3 is TGTGCCAGCAGCGTAGTGTCTGGGGGCGAGCAGTACTTC.

In DNA form, the CDR3 reads TGTGCCAGCAGTTACGACAGGGCTATCGGGGAGCTGTTTTTT. It is translated as CASSYDRAIGELFF. This sequence joins TRBV6-5 and TRBJ2-2; 7 positions agree with TRBD1. The CDR3 spans 14 residues. The ends lost 2 bases at V and 7 bases at J; junction bases unmatched: 4. The germline V gene has CDR1 MNHEY and CDR2 SVGAGI.

The chain carries TRBV9 and TRBJ1-1; D is unclear. Trimming took off 0 bases at V and 6 bases at J, with 3 bases between the two ends. The CDR3 runs 11 residues. Looked up from germline, CDR1 is SGDLS and CDR2 is YYNGEE. This CDR3 is CASSVGPEAFF. The CDR3 nucleotides are TGTGCCAGCAGCGTAGGTCCTGAAGCTTTCTTT.